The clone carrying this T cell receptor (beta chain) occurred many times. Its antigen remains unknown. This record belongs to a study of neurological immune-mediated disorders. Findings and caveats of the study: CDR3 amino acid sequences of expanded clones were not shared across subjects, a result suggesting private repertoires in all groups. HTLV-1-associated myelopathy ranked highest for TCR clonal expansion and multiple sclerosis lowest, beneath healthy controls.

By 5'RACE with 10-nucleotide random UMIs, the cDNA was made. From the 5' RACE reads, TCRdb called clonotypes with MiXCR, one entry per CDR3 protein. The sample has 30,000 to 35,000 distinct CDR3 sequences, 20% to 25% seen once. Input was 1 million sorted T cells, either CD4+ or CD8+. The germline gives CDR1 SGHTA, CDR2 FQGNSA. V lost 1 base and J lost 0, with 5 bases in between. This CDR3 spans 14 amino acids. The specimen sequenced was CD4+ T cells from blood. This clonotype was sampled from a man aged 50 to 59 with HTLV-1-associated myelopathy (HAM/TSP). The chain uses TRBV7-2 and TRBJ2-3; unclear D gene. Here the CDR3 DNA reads TGTGCCAGCAGCTTAGGCCCTAGCACAGATACGCAGTATTTT. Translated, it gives CASSLGPSTDTQYF.